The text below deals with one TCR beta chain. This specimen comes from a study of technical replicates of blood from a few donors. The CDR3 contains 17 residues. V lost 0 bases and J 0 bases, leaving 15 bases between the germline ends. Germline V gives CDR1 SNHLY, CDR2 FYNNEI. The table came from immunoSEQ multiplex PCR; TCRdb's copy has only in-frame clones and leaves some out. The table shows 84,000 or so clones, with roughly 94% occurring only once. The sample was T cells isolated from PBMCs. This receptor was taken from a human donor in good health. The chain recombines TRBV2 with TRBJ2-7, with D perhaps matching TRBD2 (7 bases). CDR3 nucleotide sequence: TGTGCCAGCAGTGAAGCGAGTGAGGGGGACTACTCCTACGAGCAGTACTTC. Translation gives CASSEASEGDYSYEQYF. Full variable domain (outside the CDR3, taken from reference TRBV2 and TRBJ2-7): EPEVTQTPSHQVTQMGQEVILRCVPISNHLYFYWYRQILGQKVEFLVSFYNNEISEKSEIFDDQFSVERPDGSNFTLKIRSTKLEDSAMYFCASSEASEGDYSYEQYFGPGTRLTVT.